One and the same sample provided the 30 T cell receptor beta chains below, sequenced in a study of early T cells in non-severe SARS-CoV-2 infection. TCRdb ran MiXCR on the 5' RACE reads and lists one entry per CDR3 protein. The table records roughly 48,000 distinct CDR3 sequences, around 4.6% of them present only once. Material: whole blood. These receptors originate from an adult who was a healthcare worker with PCR-confirmed SARS-CoV-2 infection or an uninfected control (not recorded which).

At least ten counts were recorded for this clonotype. The chain is built from TRBV7-3 and TRBJ2-2, with D hard to call. This CDR3 region has 15 residues. V lost 5 bases and J 4 bases, leaving 14 bases between the germline ends. In germline, CDR1 is SGHTA, CDR2 FQGTGA. The CDR3, as DNA: TGTGCCAGCAGCGAATCGCTAGGCCGCACCGGGGAGCTGTTTTTT. Translation gives CASSESLGRTGELFF. Full variable domain (remainder filled in from reference TRBV7-3 and TRBJ2-2): GAGVSQTPSNKVTEKGKYVELRCDPISGHTALYWYRQSLGQGPEFLIYFQGTGAADDSGLPNDRFFAVRPEGSVSTLKIQRTERGDSAVYLCASSESLGRTGELFFGEGSRLTVL.

In its sample, this clonotype was seen a few times. The chain has TRBV24-1 and TRBJ2-6; D is uncertain. Trimming removed 3 bases from V and 4 bases from J, with 9 bases in between. Germline loops: CDR1 KGHDR, CDR2 SFDVKD. CDR3 length equals 15 residues. The CDR3 here is CATSDEHSGANVLTF. In nucleotides, the CDR3 is TGTGCCACCAGTGATGAGCACTCGGGGGCCAACGTCCTGACTTTC.

CDR3 region: CASSPMGLNTGELFF. DNA for the CDR3: TGTGCCAGCAGCCCCATGGGTCTGAACACCGGGGAGCTGTTTTTT. The chain joins TRBV7-2 to TRBJ2-2, with D hard to call. Trimming removed 5 bases at V and 1 base at J, with 11 bases between. Germline CDR1 reads SGHTA; CDR2 reads FQGNSA. CDR3 size: 15 residues.

This clonotype was counted ten times or more. The V call is TRBV11-2, the J call TRBJ1-1, with a tentative D call TRBD1 (5 bases). The CDR3 has 13 residues. Trimming stripped 0 bases from V and 12 bases from J, with 14 bases between. The germline V gene encodes CDR1 SGHAT and CDR2 FQNNGV. CDR3 nucleotides: TGTGCCAGCAGCTTAGAACCGGCGGGGCCTACTTTCTTT. It encodes CASSLEPAGPTFF.

This clonotype showed up just a few times. This sequence joins TRBV29-1 and TRBJ2-2, with 7 bases lining up with TRBD1. The CDR3 consists of 13 residues. CDR1 SQVTM and CDR2 ANQGSEA come from the germline V gene. This chain's CDR3 is CTVGQDDTGELFF. CDR3 in DNA: TGCACCGTAGGACAGGACGACACCGGGGAGCTGTTTTTT.

The genes are TRBV7-9 and TRBJ2-3; 7 positions match TRBD2. Trimming removed 5 bases from V and 1 base from J; junction bases left unmatched: 6. Germline V gene sequence: CDR1 SEHNR, CDR2 FQNEAQ (reference sequence). This CDR3 spans 15 amino acids. The CDR3 DNA reads TGTGCCAGCAGCACTCTAGCGGAGCGCACAGATACGCAGTATTTT. Its protein is CASSTLAERTDTQYF.

This clonotype was detected a few times. The chain has TRBV10-3 and TRBJ2-5, with D hard to call. The V end lost 7 bases, the J end lost 3 bases, and 12 bases lay between the germline ends. From germline, CDR1 is ENHRY and CDR2 SYGVKD. The CDR3 extends over 13 amino acids. DNA for the CDR3: TGTGCCATCACCGCGGACGGAAAAGAGACCCAGTACTTC. Its protein is CAITADGKETQYF.

The table lists this clonotype with a few counts. The rearrangement joins TRBV9 to TRBJ2-1, with 9 bases that match TRBD2. The CDR3 length is 14 residues. Germline V lookup: CDR1 SGDLS, CDR2 YYNGEE. The V gene end was trimmed by 4 bases and the J gene end by 12 bases; junction bases not matched to a gene: 11. This CDR3 is CASSPPTSGPAQFF. CDR3 coding DNA: TGTGCCAGCAGCCCACCGACTAGCGGACCCGCGCAGTTCTTC.

Regarding this clonotype: Possible read error: a much larger clone is one base away. The chain employs TRBV7-2 and TRBJ2-7; 7 bases align to TRBD1. The CDR3 sequence is 15 residues long. The V gene end was trimmed by 5 bases and the J gene end by 7 bases; junction bases not matched to a gene: 14. The germline CDR1 and CDR2 sequences are SGHTA and FQGNSA. The DNA for the CDR3 is TGTGCCAGCAGCACCGACAGGGACCATGATTATGAGCAGTACTTC. Its protein product is CASSTDRDHDYEQYF. Combining the CDR3 with reference TRBV7-2 and TRBJ2-7 gives the whole variable domain GAGVSQSPSNKVTEKGKDVELRCDPISGHTALYWYRQSLGQGLEFLIYFQGNSAPDKSGLPSDRFSAERTGGSVSTLTIQRTQQEDSAVYLCASSTDRDHDYEQYFGPGTRLTVT.

Ten or more counts support this clonotype. The rearrangement links TRBV20-1 to TRBJ2-2; the match to TRBD2 covers 7 bases. V shed 1 base, J shed 6 bases, and the junction held 2 bases outside the gene matches. This CDR3 spans 13 amino acids. Germline values: CDR1 DFQATT, CDR2 SNEGSKA (reference sequence). CDR3 amino acids: CSARGGGPGELFF. The CDR3 DNA is TGCAGTGCTAGAGGCGGGGGACCCGGGGAGCTGTTTTTT.

Ten or more counts support this clonotype. The V gene is TRBV2, the J gene TRBJ1-2; the match to TRBD1 covers 8 bases. The junction had 13 bases not matched to a gene; V was cut back by 7 bases and J by 9 bases. The CDR3 runs to 14 residues. Germline CDR1 and CDR2: SNHLY and FYNNEI. The chain's CDR3 is CASTRQGTLDRYTF. DNA of the CDR3: TGTGCCAGCACCCGACAGGGGACCCTCGATCGCTACACCTTC.

This clonotype was seen repeatedly, ten times or more. J is TRBJ1-6 and V is TRBV19, with D possibly matching TRBD1 (6 bases). CDR3 length: 14 amino acids. The V gene lost 9 bases and the J gene lost 7 bases, with 16 bases spanning the gap. Germline V CDR1 and CDR2: LNHDA, SQIVND (reference sequence). CDR3 region: CASKDSLLNSPLHF. CDR3 sequence (DNA): TGTGCCAGCAAGGACAGCCTCTTAAATTCACCCCTCCACTTT.

This clonotype was counted a few times. This chain links TRBV12-3 or TRBV12-4 with TRBJ1-5, with a tentative D call TRBD1 (6 bases). The CDR3 has 14 residues. V lost 2 bases and J 5 bases, leaving 10 bases between the germline ends. CDR3 sequence: CASSLRGRDQPQHF. The CDR3 DNA reads as TGTGCCAGCAGTTTACGGGGGCGAGATCAGCCCCAGCATTTT.

This clonotype was seen many times. The chain employs TRBV19 and TRBJ1-2; D is perhaps TRBD1 (6 bases). CDR3 size: 16 residues. Per germline, CDR1 LNHDA and CDR2 SQIVND (reference sequence). The V end was cut by 5 bases, the J end by 6 bases, with 22 bases between. The CDR3 DNA follows: TGTGCCAGTAGTCCGAGCGGCCGAGGGGGAACGGATGGCTACACCTTC. Residues: CASSPSGRGGTDGYTF.

This clonotype was recorded a few times. The chain has TRBV29-1 and TRBJ2-7, with TRBD2 matching 12 bases. Germline CDR1 SQVTM, CDR2 ANQGSEA. J gave up 7 bases and V 5 bases, and 6 bases lay outside the gene matches. The CDR3 spans 13 residues. For the CDR3, the DNA is TGCAGCGTTTCGACTAGCGGGAGTTATGAGCAGTACTTC. Its protein product is CSVSTSGSYEQYF.

This clonotype was counted only a few times. The genes are TRBV5-4 and TRBJ1-3; 9 positions match TRBD1. J gave up 6 bases and V 4 bases, and 11 bases lay outside the gene matches. This CDR3 comprises 16 residues. Germline CDR1 and CDR2: SGHNT and YYREEE (reference sequence). Here the CDR3 reads CASSTYRGLQENTIYF. Here the CDR3 DNA reads TGTGCCAGCAGCACCTACAGGGGGCTACAGGAAAACACCATATATTTT.

The chain uses TRBV11-2 and TRBJ2-1, with D possibly matching TRBD2 (5 bases). CDR3 length equals 13 residues. V shed 5 bases and J shed 8 bases, with 13 bases lying between them. Per the germline V gene, CDR1 is SGHAT and CDR2 is FQNNGV. The CDR3 is CASSRGMVHEQFF. CDR3 nucleotide sequence: TGTGCCAGCAGCCGAGGGATGGTCCATGAGCAGTTCTTC. Variable domain in full (rest from reference TRBV11-2 and TRBJ2-1): EAGVAQSPRYKIIEKRQSVAFWCNPISGHATLYWYQQILGQGPKLLIQFQNNGVVDDSQLPKDRFSAERLKGVDSTLKIQPAKLEDSAVYLCASSRGMVHEQFFGPGTRLTVL.

This clonotype has at least ten counts. The chain carries TRBV7-9 and TRBJ2-6; D not resolved. Trimming shortened V by 1 base and J by 2 bases, and 6 bases separated the two germline ends. CDR1 and CDR2 from the germline V gene are SEHNR and FQNEAQ (reference sequence). CDR3 size: 15 residues. The CDR3 DNA sequence: TGTGCCAGCAGCTTAGGTGGGACTGGGGCCAACGTCCTGACTTTC. It specifies CASSLGGTGANVLTF.

By proportion, this clonotype is medium-sized. This CDR3 reads CASSLAGSTNEKLFF. Here the CDR3 DNA reads TGCGCCAGCAGCTTGGCGGGGTCGACTAATGAAAAACTGTTTTTT. This chain connects TRBV5-1 to TRBJ1-4; D gene unclear. CDR3 size: 15 residues. The ends were cut back, 0 bases at V and 2 bases at J, with 8 bases in the middle. CDR1 is SGHRS and CDR2 is YFSETQ in the germline V gene.

This clonotype was detected ten times or more. V usage is TRBV25-1 and J usage is TRBJ2-2; D uncertain. The V and J ends lost 6 bases and 5 bases respectively, with 7 bases between them. CDR1 and CDR2 from the germline V gene are MGHDK and SYGVNS. CDR3 length: 12 amino acids. CDR3 bases: TGTGCCAGCAGGCAGGATACCGGGGAGCTGTTTTTT. As protein: CASRQDTGELFF.

This clonotype occurred many times. The chain is built from TRBV6-1 and TRBJ2-7, with D possibly matching TRBD1 (6 bases). CDR1 is MNHNS, CDR2 SASEGT, per germline. The CDR3 sequence is 14 residues long. Trimming pared 6 bases from V and 2 bases from J, leaving 14 bases between. DNA for the CDR3: TGTGCCAGCAGCTTGGACAGCAATCCCTACGAGCAGTACTTC. Translation gives CASSLDSNPYEQYF.

The table lists this clonotype with many counts. This chain joins TRBV7-9 and TRBJ1-1; D gene ambiguous. V was cut by 6 bases and J by 1 base, with 6 bases left in between. Germline-derived CDR1 and CDR2 are SEHNR and FQNEAQ (reference sequence). This CDR3 has 12 amino acids. In DNA, the CDR3 is TGTGCCAGCAGTACAGAGAACACTGAAGCTTTCTTT. It specifies CASSTENTEAFF.

This clonotype was seen at least ten times. The rearrangement uses TRBV10-3 and TRBJ2-1, with D possibly matching TRBD1 (6 bases). Deletions cut 3 bases from V and 4 bases from J, with 10 bases between. The CDR3 runs to 14 residues. The V gene's germline CDR1 is ENHRY and CDR2 SYGVKD. The CDR3 nucleotides read TGTGCCATCAGTGACTCTAGGGGGTACAATGAGCAGTTCTTC. Amino acids: CAISDSRGYNEQFF.

This clonotype was picked up many times. The J gene is TRBJ1-2, the V gene TRBV20-1, with D unresolved. The CDR3 runs to 14 residues. Germline CDR1 reads DFQATT; CDR2 reads SNEGSKA (reference sequence). Trimming removed 1 base at V and 1 base at J, with 10 bases between. DNA for the CDR3: TGCAGTGCTAGAGTGGGGAGCGTTAACTATGGCTACACCTTC. As protein: CSARVGSVNYGYTF.

This clonotype was observed at least ten times. The gene calls are TRBV7-9 and TRBJ1-5; the match to TRBD1 covers 8 bases. This CDR3 is built from 16 residues. V trimming: 4 bases; J trimming: 2 bases; junction bases outside the gene matches: 7. In germline, CDR1 is SEHNR, CDR2 FQNEAQ (reference sequence). The CDR3 spells CASSSPDREGNQPQHF. In DNA form, the CDR3 reads TGTGCCAGCAGCTCACCGGACAGGGAAGGCAATCAGCCCCAGCATTTT.

The chain is built from TRBV4-2 and TRBJ2-1, with D maybe TRBD2 (5 bases). This CDR3 has 15 amino acids. V shed 1 base and J shed 5 bases, with 12 bases lying between them. Germline values: CDR1 LGHNA, CDR2 YNFKEQ. The CDR3 nucleotides read TGTGCCAGCAGCCAAGTTCTAGCCAAGAACAATGAGCAGTTCTTC. Protein: CASSQVLAKNNEQFF.

This clonotype occurred many times. The CDR3 DNA follows: TGTGCCAGCAGCTGGCTAGCGGGAGGCACAGATACGCAGTATTTT. The encoded protein is CASSWLAGGTDTQYF. V and J are TRBV2 and TRBJ2-3; 10 bases match TRBD2. Per germline, CDR1 SNHLY and CDR2 FYNNEI. Unmatched junction bases numbered 4, after V lost 6 bases and J lost 1 base. The CDR3 covers 15 residues.

This clonotype was found a few times. V usage is TRBV20-1 and J usage is TRBJ2-3; D is uncertain. The CDR3 loop spans 15 amino acids. Germline V gene lookup returns CDR1 DFQATT and CDR2 SNEGSKA (reference sequence). V was pared by 0 bases and J by 1 base, with 11 bases between. CDR3 nucleotides: TGCAGTGCTAGAGATTTCCGGATTCGCACAGATACGCAGTATTTT. Its protein product is CSARDFRIRTDTQYF.

This clonotype was picked up many times. The CDR3 coding sequence is TGTGCCAGCAGCGGAGGGGGACGTCTCTACCTAAGCGCCTACAATGAGCAGTTCTTC. It translates to CASSGGGRLYLSAYNEQFF. The rearrangement uses TRBV7-8 and TRBJ2-1; D tentatively fits TRBD1 or TRBD2 (6 bases each). CDR3 size: 19 residues. In germline, CDR1 is SGHVS, CDR2 FQNEAQ. V lost 5 bases and J lost 2, with 25 bases in between. Using reference TRBV7-8 and TRBJ2-1 for the parts outside the CDR3, the full variable domain is GAGVSQSPRYKVAKRGQDVALRCDPISGHVSLFWYQQALGQGPEFLTYFQNEAQLDKSGLPSDRFFAERPEGSVSTLKIQRTQQEDSAVYLCASSGGGRLYLSAYNEQFFGPGTRLTVL.

The chain is built from TRBV2 and TRBJ2-7; 7 bases align to TRBD2. The V and J ends lost 4 bases and 2 bases, in that order; junction bases with no gene match: 8. There are 15 residues in the CDR3. In germline, CDR1 is SNHLY, CDR2 FYNNEI. CDR3: CASSVSGRRTYEQYF. For the CDR3, the DNA is TGTGCCAGCAGTGTTAGCGGGCGAAGAACCTACGAGCAGTACTTC.